This T cell receptor (beta chain) came from a study of T-cell reconstitution after alpha-beta-depleted transplantation in children. Germline-derived CDR1 and CDR2 are DFQATT and SNEGSKA (reference sequence). There are 8 residues in the CDR3. This clonotype has only a few counts. Its antigen remains unidentified. The germline gene is not matched at one end of the junction; a read error may be the cause. Unique molecular identifiers were built into the TCRbeta library. TCRdb reprocessed the PCR reads via MiXCR and lists one record per CDR3 protein. The sample lists approximately 270,000 distinct CDR3 sequences, 24% occurring once. Points from the study as a whole: Some patients' high day-60 TCRbeta diversity was attributed to recipient cells surviving conditioning.

This TCR was recovered from a female patient aged 2-9 years who had a stem cell transplant for congenital amegakaryocytic thrombocytopenia, so the T cells may come from the graft donor. The chain carries TRBV20-1 and TRBJ1-2; D gene uncertain. The sample in question was PBMCs, mostly from graft donor cells, obtained 360 days after TCRalphabeta/CD19-depleted stem cell transplant. CDR3 loop: CSATGYTF. CDR3 DNA sequence: TGCAGCGCTACGGGCTACACCTTC.